Presented here are 18 T cell receptor beta chains from one specimen sequenced in a study of shared T cell receptors in the human thymus. This table comes from immunoSEQ multiplex PCR, and its TCRdb copy is limited to in-frame clones, with some not included. The sample comprises 600,000 or so clones, around 87% of which are singletons, and approximately 0.0097% rests with the top ten. These sequences were also reported in another study, on human thymus T cells.

Sequencing was performed on thymocytes. The receptors were sampled from a boy in the first two years of life with a congenital heart defect.

This chain joins TRBV4-3 and TRBJ1-2, with a weak D call TRBD1 (5 bases). V was cut by 0 bases and J by 2 bases, with 19 bases left in between. Germline V gene lookup returns CDR1 LGHNA and CDR2 YSLEER. CDR3 length equals 18 residues. The DNA for the CDR3 is TGCGCCAGCAGCCAAGAGCGACAGCTAGAAGACCAAAACTATGGCTACACCTTC. Translating it yields CASSQERQLEDQNYGYTF.

The chain has TRBV6-1 and TRBJ1-1; 7 bases fit TRBD1. Germline CDR1 and CDR2: MNHNS and SASEGT. The CDR3 is 15 residues long. V was clipped by 7 bases and J by 3 bases; unmatched bases: 11. The CDR3 region is CASTGTESSHTEAFF. CDR3 nucleotides: TGTGCCAGCACCGGGACAGAGAGTAGTCACACTGAAGCTTTCTTT.

As regards this clone: Other nucleotide sequences from this sample produce the same CDR3. The chain carries TRBV5-1 and TRBJ1-6; D uncertain. The CDR3 is 15 amino acids. Trimming pared 1 base from V and 4 bases from J, leaving 9 bases between. Germline V lookup: CDR1 SGHRS, CDR2 YFSETQ. This chain's CDR3 is CASSLTQLYNSPLHF. CDR3 sequence (DNA): TGCGCCAGCAGCTTGACACAGCTATATAATTCACCCCTCCACTTT.

The chain is built from TRBV11-2 and TRBJ2-7; D remains unclear. This CDR3 comprises 11 residues. Germline lookup yields CDR1 SGHAT and CDR2 FQNNGV. The V and J ends lost 5 bases and 13 bases respectively, with 15 bases between them. The CDR3 nucleotides are TGTGCCAGCAGCAACCACATGGGTAGCTACTTC. Translation gives CASSNHMGSYF.

This chain connects TRBV2 to TRBJ2-7, with 11 positions matching TRBD1. Germline V lookup: CDR1 SNHLY, CDR2 FYNNEI. The CDR3 runs to 15 residues. Unmatched junction bases numbered 1, after V lost 1 base and J lost 2 bases. The DNA of the CDR3 is TGTGCCAGCAGTGAAGGGGACAGGGGGACCTACGAGCAGTACTTC. Protein product: CASSEGDRGTYEQYF.

The CDR3 spells CSAVAGGAQHF. CDR3 nucleotides: TGCAGTGCTGTCGCGGGGGGGGCCCAGCATTTT. The chain recombines TRBV20-1 with TRBJ1-5, with D tentatively TRBD1 (5 bases). The CDR3 spans 11 residues. Trimming took off 5 bases at V and 11 bases at J, with 13 bases between the two ends. Per the germline V gene, CDR1 is DFQATT and CDR2 is SNEGSKA (reference sequence).

This chain uses TRBV27 with TRBJ2-5; no reliable D call. The DNA end is a closer match to TRBJ2-7, so the J assignment may be wrong. The V gene's germline CDR1 is MNHEY and CDR2 SMNVEV (reference sequence). The length of the CDR3 is 14 residues. The CDR3 here is CASSPVAFDYEQYF. DNA of the CDR3: TGTGCCAGCAGCCCGGTTGCCTTCGACTACGAGCAGTACTTC.

This clone was found a few times. The CDR3 loop is CASSQVMLAGSDTQYF. DNA of the CDR3: TGCGCCAGCAGCCAAGTTATGCTAGCGGGGTCAGATACGCAGTATTTT. The gene calls are TRBV4-3 and TRBJ2-3; 9 bases fit TRBD2. The CDR3 is 16 amino acids. CDR1 and CDR2 (germline): LGHNA, YSLEER. The V and J ends lost 1 base and 4 bases, in that order; junction bases with no gene match: 6.

This chain uses TRBV19 with TRBJ2-7; the match to TRBD1 covers 12 bases. CDR1 is LNHDA and CDR2 is SQIVND in the germline V gene (reference sequence). The CDR3 has 15 residues. V dropped 4 bases and J dropped 4; count of bases not matched to a gene: 5. CDR3 residues: CASSTTGQGAYEQYF. CDR3 coding DNA: TGTGCCAGTAGTACAACGGGACAGGGGGCTTACGAGCAGTACTTC.

The chain joins TRBV7-2 to TRBJ2-5; 13 bases map to TRBD2. The CDR3 loop spans 16 amino acids. The V and J ends lost 1 base and 5 bases, in that order; junction bases with no gene match: 4. Germline V gives CDR1 SGHTA, CDR2 FQGNSA. The CDR3 protein is CASSLGTSGSEETQYF. The CDR3 DNA sequence: TGTGCCAGCAGCTTAGGGACTAGCGGGAGTGAGGAGACCCAGTACTTC.

The J gene is TRBJ2-7, the V gene TRBV4-3; a possible D gene is TRBD2 (6 bases). V was shortened by 8 bases and J by 3 bases, with 11 bases between the two germline ends. Germline V gives CDR1 LGHNA, CDR2 YSLEER. The CDR3 consists of 12 residues. The DNA of the CDR3 is TGCGCCAGCGTACCTAGCGTCTACGAGCAGTACTTC. Translated, it gives CASVPSVYEQYF.

This chain joins TRBV9 and TRBJ2-1; TRBD2 is a possible D gene (6 bases). Trimming pared 2 bases from V and 4 bases from J, leaving 13 bases between. Germline V gives CDR1 SGDLS, CDR2 YYNGEE. The CDR3 is 15 residues long. CDR3 DNA sequence: TGTGCCAGCAGCGTCCGCGGGAATGGTTACAATGAGCAGTTCTTC. Translating it yields CASSVRGNGYNEQFF.

The gene calls are TRBV18 and TRBJ2-7, with D possibly matching TRBD1 (6 bases). The germline V gene has CDR1 KGHSH and CDR2 LQKENI. Trimming stripped 5 bases from V and 1 base from J, with 15 bases between. This CDR3 contains 15 residues. The CDR3 sequence is CASSISGEGSYEQYF. In nucleotides, the CDR3 is TGTGCCAGCTCAATTTCAGGGGAAGGGTCCTACGAGCAGTACTTC.

This sequence joins TRBV6-5 and TRBJ1-4; TRBD1 is a possible D gene (6 bases). Per the germline V gene, CDR1 is MNHEY and CDR2 is SVGAGI. V lost 0 bases and J lost 7, with 12 bases in between. The CDR3 is made up of 15 amino acids. The CDR3 sequence: CASSYSPAGVEKLFF. Here the CDR3 DNA reads TGTGCCAGCAGTTACTCGCCGGCAGGGGTTGAAAAACTGTTTTTT.

The genes are TRBV19 and TRBJ2-4; 8 bases are shared with TRBD2. In germline, CDR1 is LNHDA, CDR2 SQIVND (reference sequence). Trimming removed 6 bases from V and 0 bases from J; junction bases left unmatched: 1. The CDR3 is 14 residues long. CDR3 protein: CASRAGGAKNIQYF. In DNA form, the CDR3 reads TGTGCCAGTAGGGCGGGGGGAGCCAAAAACATTCAGTACTTC.

V is TRBV18 and J is TRBJ1-2; D uncertain. The CDR3 is 16 amino acids. V was clipped by 0 bases and J by 4 bases, with 15 bases between them. Per germline, CDR1 KGHSH and CDR2 LQKENI. The CDR3 loop is CASSPPYGRSSYGYTF. In DNA, the CDR3 is TGTGCCAGCTCACCACCCTACGGGAGAAGTAGCTATGGCTACACCTTC.

This clone appeared once. The chain is built from TRBV28 and TRBJ2-5, with 8 bases identical to TRBD1. Germline lookup yields CDR1 MDHEN and CDR2 SYDVKM. The V segment lost 2 bases and the J segment 4 bases; nucleotides outside the gene matches: 6. The CDR3 sequence is 15 residues long. CDR3 residues: CASSLNRGKAETQYF. DNA for the CDR3: TGTGCCAGCAGTTTAAACAGGGGGAAAGCAGAGACCCAGTACTTC.

Here the CDR3 reads CASMVGVNQPQHF. The CDR3, as DNA: TGTGCCAGCATGGTAGGGGTGAATCAGCCCCAGCATTTT. The chain couples TRBV28 to TRBJ1-5; possible D gene TRBD1, 5 bases. The germline CDR1 and CDR2 sequences are MDHEN and SYDVKM. V gave up 7 bases and J gave up 4 bases, with 11 bases separating them. The CDR3 totals 13 residues.